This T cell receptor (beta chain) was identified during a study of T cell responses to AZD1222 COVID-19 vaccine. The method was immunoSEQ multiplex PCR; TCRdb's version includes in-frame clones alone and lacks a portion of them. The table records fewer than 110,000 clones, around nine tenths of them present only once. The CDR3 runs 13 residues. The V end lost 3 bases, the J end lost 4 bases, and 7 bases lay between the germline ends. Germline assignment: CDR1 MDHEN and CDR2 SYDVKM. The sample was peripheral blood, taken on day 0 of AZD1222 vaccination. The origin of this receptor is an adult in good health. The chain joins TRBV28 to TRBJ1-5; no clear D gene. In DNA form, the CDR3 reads TGTGCCAGCAGTTTTATGCGAAATCAGCCCCAGCATTTT. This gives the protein CASSFMRNQPQHF.